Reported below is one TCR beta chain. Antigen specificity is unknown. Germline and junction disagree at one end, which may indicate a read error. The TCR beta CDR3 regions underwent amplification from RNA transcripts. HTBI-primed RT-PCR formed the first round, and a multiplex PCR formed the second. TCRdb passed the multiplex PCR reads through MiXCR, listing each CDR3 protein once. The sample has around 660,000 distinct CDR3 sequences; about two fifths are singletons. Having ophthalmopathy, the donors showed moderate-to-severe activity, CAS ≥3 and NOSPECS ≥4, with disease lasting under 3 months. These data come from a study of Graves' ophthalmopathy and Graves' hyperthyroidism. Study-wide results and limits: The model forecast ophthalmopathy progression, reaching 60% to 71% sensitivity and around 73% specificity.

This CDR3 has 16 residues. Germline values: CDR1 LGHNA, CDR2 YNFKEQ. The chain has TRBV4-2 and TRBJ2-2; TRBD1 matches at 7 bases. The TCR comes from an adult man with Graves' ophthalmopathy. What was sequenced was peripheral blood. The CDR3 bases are TGTGCCAGCAGCCGACGTGACAGGGAAGGGACCGGGGAGCCGTTTTTT. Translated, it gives CASSRRDREGTGEPFF.